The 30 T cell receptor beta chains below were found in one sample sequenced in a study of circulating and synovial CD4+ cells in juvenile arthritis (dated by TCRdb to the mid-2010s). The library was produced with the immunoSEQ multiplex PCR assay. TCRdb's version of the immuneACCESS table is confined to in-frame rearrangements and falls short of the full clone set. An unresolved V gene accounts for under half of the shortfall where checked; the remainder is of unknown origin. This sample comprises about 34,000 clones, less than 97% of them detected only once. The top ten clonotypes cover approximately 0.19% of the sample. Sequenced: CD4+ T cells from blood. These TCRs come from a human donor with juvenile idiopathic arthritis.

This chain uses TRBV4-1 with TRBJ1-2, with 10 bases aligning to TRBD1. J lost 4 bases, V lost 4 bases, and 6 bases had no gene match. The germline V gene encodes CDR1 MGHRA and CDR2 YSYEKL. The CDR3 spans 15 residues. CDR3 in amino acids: CASSPSGQGSYGYTF. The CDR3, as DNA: TGCGCCAGCAGCCCCTCGGGACAGGGGTCCTATGGCTACACCTTC.

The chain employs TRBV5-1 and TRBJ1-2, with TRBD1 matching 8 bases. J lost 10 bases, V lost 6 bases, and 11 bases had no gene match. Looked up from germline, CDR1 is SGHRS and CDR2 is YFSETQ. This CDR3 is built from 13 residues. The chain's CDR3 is CASIDGAGGVYTF. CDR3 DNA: TGCGCCAGCATCGATGGTGCAGGGGGCGTCTACACCTTC. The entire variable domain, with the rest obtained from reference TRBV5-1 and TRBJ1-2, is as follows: KAGVTQTPRYLIKTRGQQVTLSCSPISGHRSVSWYQQTPGQGLQFLFEYFSETQRNKGNFPGRFSGRQFSNSRSEMNVSTLELGDSALYLCASIDGAGGVYTFGSGTRLTVV.

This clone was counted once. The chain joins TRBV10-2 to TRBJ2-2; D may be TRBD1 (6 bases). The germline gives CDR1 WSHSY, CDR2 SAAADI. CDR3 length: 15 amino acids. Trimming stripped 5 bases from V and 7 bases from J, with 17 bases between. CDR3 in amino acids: CASSQSRGMVGELFF. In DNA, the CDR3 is TGCGCCAGCAGTCAGAGCAGGGGCATGGTCGGGGAGCTGTTTTTT.

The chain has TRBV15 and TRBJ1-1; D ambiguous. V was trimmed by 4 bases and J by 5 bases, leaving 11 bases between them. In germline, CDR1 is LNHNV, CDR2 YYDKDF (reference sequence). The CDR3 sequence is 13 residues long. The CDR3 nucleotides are TGTGCCACCAGCACCAACAGAGGGACTGAAGCTTTCTTT. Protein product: CATSTNRGTEAFF. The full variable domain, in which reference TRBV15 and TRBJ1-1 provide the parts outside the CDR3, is DAMVIQNPRYQVTQFGKPVTLSCSQTLNHNVMYWYQQKSSQAPKLLFHYYDKDFNNEADTPDNFQSRRPNTSFCFLDIRSPGLGDTAMYLCATSTNRGTEAFFGQGTRLTVV.

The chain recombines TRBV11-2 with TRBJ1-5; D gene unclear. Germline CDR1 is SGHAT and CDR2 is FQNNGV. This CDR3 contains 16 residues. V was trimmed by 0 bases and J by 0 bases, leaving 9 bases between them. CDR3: CASSLDGSVSNQPQHF. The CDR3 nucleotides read TGTGCCAGCAGCTTAGATGGGAGCGTTAGCAATCAGCCCCAGCATTTT.

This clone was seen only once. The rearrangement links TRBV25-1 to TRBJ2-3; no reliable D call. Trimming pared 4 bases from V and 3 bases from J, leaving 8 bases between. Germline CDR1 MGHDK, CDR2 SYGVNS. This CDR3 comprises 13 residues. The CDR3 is CASSAQATDTQYF. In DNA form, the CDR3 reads TGTGCCAGCAGTGCCCAAGCGACAGATACGCAGTATTTT.

In DNA form, the CDR3 reads TGCACCAGCAGCCGAGGGGGAGGGGGAGGCAATCAGCCCCAGCATTTT. Protein product: CTSSRGGGGGNQPQHF. This sequence joins TRBV1 and TRBJ1-5. TRBV1 is a pseudogene segment. The CDR3 runs 16 residues.

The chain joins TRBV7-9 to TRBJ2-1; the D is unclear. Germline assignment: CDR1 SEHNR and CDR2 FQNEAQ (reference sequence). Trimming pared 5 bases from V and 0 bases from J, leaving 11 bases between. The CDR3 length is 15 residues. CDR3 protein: CASSPPLSSYNEQFF. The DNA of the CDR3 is TGTGCCAGCAGCCCTCCCCTAAGCTCCTACAATGAGCAGTTCTTC.

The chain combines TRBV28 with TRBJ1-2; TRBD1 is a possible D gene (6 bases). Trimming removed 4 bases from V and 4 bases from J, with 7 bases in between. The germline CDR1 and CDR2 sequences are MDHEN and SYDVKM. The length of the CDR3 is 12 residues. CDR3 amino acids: CASSYRVYGYTF. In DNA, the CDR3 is TGTGCCAGCAGTTACAGGGTCTATGGCTACACCTTC.

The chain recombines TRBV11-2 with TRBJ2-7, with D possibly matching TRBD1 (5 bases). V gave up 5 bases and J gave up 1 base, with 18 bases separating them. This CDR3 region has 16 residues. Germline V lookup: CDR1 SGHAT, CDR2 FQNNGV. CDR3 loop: CASSERQSFFSYEQYF. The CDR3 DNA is TGTGCCAGCAGCGAAAGACAGTCCTTCTTTTCCTACGAGCAGTACTTC.

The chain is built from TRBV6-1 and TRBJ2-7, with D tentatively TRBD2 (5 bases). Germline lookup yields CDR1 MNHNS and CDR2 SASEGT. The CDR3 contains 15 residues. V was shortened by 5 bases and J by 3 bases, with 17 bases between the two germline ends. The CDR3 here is CASSQTTGRGYEQYF. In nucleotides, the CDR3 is TGTGCCAGCAGTCAAACGACGGGTCGGGGCTACGAGCAGTACTTC.

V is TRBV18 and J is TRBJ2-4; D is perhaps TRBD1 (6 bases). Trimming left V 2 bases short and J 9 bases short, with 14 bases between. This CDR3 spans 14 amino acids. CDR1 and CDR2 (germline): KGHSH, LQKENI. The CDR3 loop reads CASSPDTRGIIQYF. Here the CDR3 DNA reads TGTGCCAGCTCACCAGACACGAGGGGGATCATTCAGTACTTC.

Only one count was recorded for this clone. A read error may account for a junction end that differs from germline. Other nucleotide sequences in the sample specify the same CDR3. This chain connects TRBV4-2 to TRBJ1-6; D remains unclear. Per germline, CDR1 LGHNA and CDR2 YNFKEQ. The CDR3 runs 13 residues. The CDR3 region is CASSQSKNSPLHF. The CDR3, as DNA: TGTGCCAGCAGCCAATCTAAGAATTCCCCCCTCCACTTT.

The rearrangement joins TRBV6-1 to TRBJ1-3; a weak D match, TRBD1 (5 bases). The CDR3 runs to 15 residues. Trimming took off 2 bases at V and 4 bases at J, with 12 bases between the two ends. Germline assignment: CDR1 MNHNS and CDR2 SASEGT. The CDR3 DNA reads TGTGCCAGCAGTGAATTTGGGGGGTTCGGAAACACCATATATTTT. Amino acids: CASSEFGGFGNTIYF.

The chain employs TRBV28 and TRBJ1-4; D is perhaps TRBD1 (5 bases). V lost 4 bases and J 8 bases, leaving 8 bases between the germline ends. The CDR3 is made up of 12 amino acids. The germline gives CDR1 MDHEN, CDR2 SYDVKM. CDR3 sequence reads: CASSSAGEKLFF. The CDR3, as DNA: TGTGCCAGCAGTTCCGCAGGGGAAAAACTGTTTTTT.

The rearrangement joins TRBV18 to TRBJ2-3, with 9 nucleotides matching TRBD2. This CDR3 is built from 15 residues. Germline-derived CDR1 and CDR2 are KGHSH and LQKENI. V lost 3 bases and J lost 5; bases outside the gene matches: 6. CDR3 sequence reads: CASSPPSGVQDTQYF. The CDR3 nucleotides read TGTGCCAGCTCACCGCCTAGCGGGGTACAAGATACGCAGTATTTT.

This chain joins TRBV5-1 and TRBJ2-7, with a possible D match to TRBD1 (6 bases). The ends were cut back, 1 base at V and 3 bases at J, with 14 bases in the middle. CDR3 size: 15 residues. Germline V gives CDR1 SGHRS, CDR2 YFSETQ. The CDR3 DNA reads TGCGCCAGCAGCTTGACGGACAGCGCATACTACGAGCAGTACTTC. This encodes CASSLTDSAYYEQYF.

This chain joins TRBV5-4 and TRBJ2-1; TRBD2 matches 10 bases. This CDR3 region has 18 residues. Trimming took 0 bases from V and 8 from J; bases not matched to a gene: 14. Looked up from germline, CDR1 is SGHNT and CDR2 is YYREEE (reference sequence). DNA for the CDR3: TGTGCCAGCAGCTTGGAAATACCGAGCGGGAGGGCCGCGGATGAGCAGTTCTTC. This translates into CASSLEIPSGRAADEQFF.

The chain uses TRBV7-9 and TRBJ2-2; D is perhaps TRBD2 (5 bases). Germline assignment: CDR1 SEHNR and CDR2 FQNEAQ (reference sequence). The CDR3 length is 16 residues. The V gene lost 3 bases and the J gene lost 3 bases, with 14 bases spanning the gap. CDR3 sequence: CASSFYEGGDTGELFF. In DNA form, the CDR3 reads TGTGCCAGCAGCTTTTACGAGGGTGGAGACACCGGGGAGCTGTTTTTT.

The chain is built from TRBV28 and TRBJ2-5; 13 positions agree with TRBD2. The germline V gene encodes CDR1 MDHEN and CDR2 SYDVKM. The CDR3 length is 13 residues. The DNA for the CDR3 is TGTGTCGTACTAGCGGGGGGGGAAGAGACCCAGTACTTC. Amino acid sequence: CVVLAGGEETQYF.

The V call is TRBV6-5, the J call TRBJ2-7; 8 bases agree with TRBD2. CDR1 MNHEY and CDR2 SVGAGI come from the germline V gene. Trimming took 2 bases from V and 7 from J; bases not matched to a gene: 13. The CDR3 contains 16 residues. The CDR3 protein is CASSYDAGRGRWEQYF. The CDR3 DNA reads TGTGCCAGCAGTTACGACGCCGGGAGGGGGAGGTGGGAGCAGTACTTC.

The CDR3: CATSRGSKLTGELFF. CDR3 in DNA: TGTGCCACCTCGAGGGGGAGCAAATTGACCGGGGAGCTGTTTTTT. The J gene is TRBJ2-2, the V gene TRBV6-5; the D gene is possibly TRBD1 (6 bases). The length of the CDR3 is 15 residues. The V and J ends lost 10 bases and 5 bases respectively, with 20 bases between them. Germline CDR1 and CDR2: MNHEY and SVGAGI.

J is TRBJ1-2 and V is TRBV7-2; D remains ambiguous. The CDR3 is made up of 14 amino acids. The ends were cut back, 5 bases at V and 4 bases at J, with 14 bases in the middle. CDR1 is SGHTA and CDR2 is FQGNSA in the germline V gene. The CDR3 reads CASSPREGGYGYTF. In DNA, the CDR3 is TGTGCCAGCAGCCCGCGGGAGGGTGGCTATGGCTACACCTTC.

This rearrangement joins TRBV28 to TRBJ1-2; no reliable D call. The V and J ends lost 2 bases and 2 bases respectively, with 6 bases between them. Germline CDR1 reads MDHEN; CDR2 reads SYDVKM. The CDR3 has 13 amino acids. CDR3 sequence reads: CASSLNKNYGYTF. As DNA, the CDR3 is TGTGCCAGCAGTTTAAACAAAAACTATGGCTACACCTTC.

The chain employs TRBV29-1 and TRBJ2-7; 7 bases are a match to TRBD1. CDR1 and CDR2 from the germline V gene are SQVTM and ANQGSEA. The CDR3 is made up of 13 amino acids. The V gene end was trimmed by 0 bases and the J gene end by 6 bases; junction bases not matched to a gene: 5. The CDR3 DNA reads TGCAGCGTTGAAGAAGGGGGCAACATCGAGCAGTACTTC. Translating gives CSVEEGGNIEQYF.

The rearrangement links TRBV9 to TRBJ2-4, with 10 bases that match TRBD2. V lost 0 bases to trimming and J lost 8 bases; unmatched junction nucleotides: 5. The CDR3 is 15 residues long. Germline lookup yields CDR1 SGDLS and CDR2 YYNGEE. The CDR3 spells CASSVDPAGGDIQYF. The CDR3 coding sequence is TGTGCCAGCAGCGTAGATCCAGCGGGGGGGGACATTCAGTACTTC. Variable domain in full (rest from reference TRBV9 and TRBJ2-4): DSGVTQTPKHLITATGQRVTLRCSPRSGDLSVYWYQQSLDQGLQFLIQYYNGEERAKGNILERFSAQQFPDLHSELNLSSLELGDSALYFCASSVDPAGGDIQYFGAGTRLSVL.

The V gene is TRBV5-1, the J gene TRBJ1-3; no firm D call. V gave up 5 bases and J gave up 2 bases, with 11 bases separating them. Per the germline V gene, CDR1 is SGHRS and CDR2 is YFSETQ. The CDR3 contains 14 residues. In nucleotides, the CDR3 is TGCGCCAGCAGTGGAGGGTCCCCTGGAAACACCATATATTTT. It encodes CASSGGSPGNTIYF.

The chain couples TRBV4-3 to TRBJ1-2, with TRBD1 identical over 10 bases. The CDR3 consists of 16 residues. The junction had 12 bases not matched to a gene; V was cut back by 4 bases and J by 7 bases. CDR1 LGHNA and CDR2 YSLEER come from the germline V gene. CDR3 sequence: CASSPRGTGDSSGYTF. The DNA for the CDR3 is TGCGCCAGCAGCCCCCGGGGGACAGGGGACAGTAGTGGCTACACCTTC.

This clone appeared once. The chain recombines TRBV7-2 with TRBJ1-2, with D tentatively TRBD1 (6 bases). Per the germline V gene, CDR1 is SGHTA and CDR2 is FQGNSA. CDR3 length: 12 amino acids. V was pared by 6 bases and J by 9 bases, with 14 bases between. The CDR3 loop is CASRPDSPSYTF. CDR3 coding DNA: TGTGCCAGCAGACCGGACAGCCCCAGCTACACCTTC.

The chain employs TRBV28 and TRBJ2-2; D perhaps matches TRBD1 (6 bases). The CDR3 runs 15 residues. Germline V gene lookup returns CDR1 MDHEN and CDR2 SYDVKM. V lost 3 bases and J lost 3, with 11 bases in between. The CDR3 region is CASSFPDRYTGELFF. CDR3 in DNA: TGTGCCAGCAGTTTCCCGGACAGATACACCGGGGAGCTGTTTTTT.